Included here is one T cell receptor (beta chain) sequence, with context. What it binds is unknown. This entry comes from a study of T cells in Graves' hyperthyroidism and ophthalmopathy. Study outcomes and limitations: Researchers report that a 13 V-J model separated ophthalmopathy from stable hyperthyroidism.

The CDR3 is 17 amino acids. Germline V CDR1 and CDR2: WSHSY, SAAADI. Trimming took 5 bases from V and 0 from J, leaving 19 bases between them. No ophthalmopathy progression within 18 months constituted stable Graves' hyperthyroidism. Patients between 18 and 65 years old had hyperthyroidism, newly diagnosed and lasting under 2 months. PBMCs were obtained from roughly 10 ml fresh peripheral blood. It was RNA transcripts that yielded the amplified TCR beta CDR3 regions. In the first-round RT-PCR of the TCR CDR3, the HTBI primer set was used. TCRdb re-analysed the multiplex PCR reads in MiXCR, keeping a single row per CDR3 protein. The sample has under 400,000 distinct CDR3 sequences; about 25% are singletons.

This receptor was taken from a man in his fifties with Graves' hyperthyroidism. This chain joins TRBV10-2 and TRBJ1-1; D not resolved. Sequencing used blood. CDR3: CASSRALPPGVNTEAFF. DNA for the CDR3: TGCGCCAGCAGTAGGGCACTACCCCCTGGGGTGAACACTGAAGCTTTCTTT.